Below, one T cell receptor beta chain is given with its context. The antigen remains undetermined. The data are from a study of CD8 T cells in ankylosing spondylitis. Study-level points and caveats: Certain motif variants had earlier appeared in reactive arthritis synovial fluid and blood. The authors reported significant enrichment of disease-linked clones in matched ankylosing spondylitis synovial fluid.

Library preparation for TCR beta used quantitative 5'-RACE with molecular barcodes. TCRdb itself ran the 5' RACE reads through MiXCR, one entry per CDR3 protein. The table shows some 140,000 distinct CDR3 sequences, with more than 7% occurring only once. The clonotype comes from a male donor with ankylosing spondylitis. The material sequenced was synovial fluid, either unsorted or a sorted T cell fraction (not recorded which).

The CDR3 region has the DNA TGCAGTTGCGGGAGTATGGCGTCCTACAATGAGCAGTTCTTC. Translating gives CSCGSMASYNEQFF. V and J are TRBV20-1 and TRBJ2-1; TRBD2 matches 7 bases. The CDR3 has 14 amino acids. CDR1 and CDR2 (germline): DFQATT, SNEGSKA (reference sequence). With V trimmed by 8 bases and J by 1 base, 8 bases remained unmatched.